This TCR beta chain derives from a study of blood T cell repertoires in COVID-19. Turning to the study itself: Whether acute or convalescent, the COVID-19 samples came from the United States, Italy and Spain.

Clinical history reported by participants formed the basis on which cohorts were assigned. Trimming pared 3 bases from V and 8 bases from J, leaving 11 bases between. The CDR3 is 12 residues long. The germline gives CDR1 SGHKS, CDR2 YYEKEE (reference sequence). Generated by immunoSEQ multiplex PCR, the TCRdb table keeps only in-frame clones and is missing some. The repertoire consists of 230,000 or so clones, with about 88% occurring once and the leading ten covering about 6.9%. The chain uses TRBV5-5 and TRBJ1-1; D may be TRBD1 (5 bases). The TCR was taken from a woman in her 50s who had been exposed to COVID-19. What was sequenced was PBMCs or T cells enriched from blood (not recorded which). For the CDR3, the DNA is TGTGCCAGCAGCTACAGGCTCTCCGAAGCTTTCTTT. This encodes CASSYRLSEAFF. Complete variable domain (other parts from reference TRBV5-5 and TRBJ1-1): DAGVTQSPTHLIKTRGQQVTLRCSPISGHKSVSWYQQVLGQGPQFIFQYYEKEERGRGNFPDRFSARQFPNYSSELNVNALLLGDSALYLCASSYRLSEAFFGQGTRLTVV.